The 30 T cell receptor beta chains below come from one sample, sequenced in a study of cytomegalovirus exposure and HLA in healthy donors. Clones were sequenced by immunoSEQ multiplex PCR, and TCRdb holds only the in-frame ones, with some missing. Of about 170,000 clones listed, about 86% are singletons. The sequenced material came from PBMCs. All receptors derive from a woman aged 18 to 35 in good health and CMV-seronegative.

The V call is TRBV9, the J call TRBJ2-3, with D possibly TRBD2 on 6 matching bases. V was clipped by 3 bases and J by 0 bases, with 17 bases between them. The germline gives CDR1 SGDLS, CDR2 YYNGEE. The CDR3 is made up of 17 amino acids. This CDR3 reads CASSARYSGTSTDTQYF. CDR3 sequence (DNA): TGTGCCAGCAGCGCGCGATATAGCGGCACTAGCACAGATACGCAGTATTTT. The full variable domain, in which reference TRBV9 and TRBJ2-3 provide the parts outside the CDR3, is DSGVTQTPKHLITATGQRVTLRCSPRSGDLSVYWYQQSLDQGLQFLIQYYNGEERAKGNILERFSAQQFPDLHSELNLSSLELGDSALYFCASSARYSGTSTDTQYFGPGTRLTVL.

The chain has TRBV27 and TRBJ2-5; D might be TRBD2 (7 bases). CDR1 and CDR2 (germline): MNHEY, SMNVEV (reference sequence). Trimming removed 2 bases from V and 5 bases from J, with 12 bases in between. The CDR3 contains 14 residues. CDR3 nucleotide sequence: TGTGCCAGCAGTTTACGGGGGGCGGGGGAGACCCAGTACTTC. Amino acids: CASSLRGAGETQYF.

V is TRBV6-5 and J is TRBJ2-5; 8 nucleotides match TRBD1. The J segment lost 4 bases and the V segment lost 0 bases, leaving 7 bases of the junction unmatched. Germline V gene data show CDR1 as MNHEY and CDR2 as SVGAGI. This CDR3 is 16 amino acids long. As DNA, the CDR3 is TGTGCCAGCAGTTACTCTGGACAGGGAGGAAGAGAGACCCAGTACTTC. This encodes CASSYSGQGGRETQYF.

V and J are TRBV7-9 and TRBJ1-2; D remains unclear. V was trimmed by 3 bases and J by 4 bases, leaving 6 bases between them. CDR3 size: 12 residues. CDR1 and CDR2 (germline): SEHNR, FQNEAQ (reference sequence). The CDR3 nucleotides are TGTGCCAGCAGCTTTGGCAGCTATGGCTACACCTTC. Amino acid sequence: CASSFGSYGYTF.

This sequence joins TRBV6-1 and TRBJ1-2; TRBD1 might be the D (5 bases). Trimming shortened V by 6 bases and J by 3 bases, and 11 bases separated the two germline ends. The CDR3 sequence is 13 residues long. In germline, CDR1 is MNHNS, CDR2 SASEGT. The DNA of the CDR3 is TGTGCCAGCAGGAGGGGAGGAGACTATGGCTACACCTTC. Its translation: CASRRGGDYGYTF.

The CDR3 bases are TGTGCCAGCTCGGGACAGCCCAAGGGGGCCAACGTCCTGACTTTC. Protein: CASSGQPKGANVLTF. The rearrangement links TRBV2 to TRBJ2-6, with 7 bases fitting TRBD1. In germline, CDR1 is SNHLY, CDR2 FYNNEI. The CDR3 totals 15 residues. Trimming removed 8 bases from V and 4 bases from J; junction bases left unmatched: 8.

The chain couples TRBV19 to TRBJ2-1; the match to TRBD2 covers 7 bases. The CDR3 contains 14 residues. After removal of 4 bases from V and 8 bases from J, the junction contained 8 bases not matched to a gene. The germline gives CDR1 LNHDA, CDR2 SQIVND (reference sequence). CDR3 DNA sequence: TGTGCCAGTAGTAGACGGAGCGGGAACTATGAGCAGTTCTTC. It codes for CASSRRSGNYEQFF.

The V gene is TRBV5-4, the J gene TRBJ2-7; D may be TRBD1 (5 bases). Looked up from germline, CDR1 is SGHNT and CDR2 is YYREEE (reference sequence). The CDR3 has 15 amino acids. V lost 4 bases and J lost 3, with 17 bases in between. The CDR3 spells CASSDLGRVGYEQYF. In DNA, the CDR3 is TGTGCCAGCAGCGATCTAGGCAGGGTGGGCTACGAGCAGTACTTC.

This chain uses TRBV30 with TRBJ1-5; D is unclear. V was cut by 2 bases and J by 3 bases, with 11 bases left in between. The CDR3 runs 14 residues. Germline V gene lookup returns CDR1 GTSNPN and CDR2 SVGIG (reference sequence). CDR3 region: CAWSRVTANQPQHF. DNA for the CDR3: TGTGCCTGGAGTCGAGTCACAGCCAATCAGCCCCAGCATTTT.

The CDR3, as DNA: TGTGCCAGCAGCTTGGGGACAGGGAGTCAGCCCCAGCATTTT. It yields the protein CASSLGTGSQPQHF. The chain has TRBV5-6 and TRBJ1-5, with 8 bases matching TRBD1. Germline CDR1 SGHDT, CDR2 YYEEEE. The CDR3 has 14 amino acids. The trim removed 0 bases at V and 6 bases at J, leaving 2 bases unmatched.

DNA for the CDR3: TGTGCCAGTTCCCCGGGACAGGGATGGAGTGAAGCTTTCTTT. As protein: CASSPGQGWSEAFF. This chain joins TRBV19 and TRBJ1-1, with TRBD1 identical over 9 bases. Germline V gene data show CDR1 as LNHDA and CDR2 as SQIVND (reference sequence). J lost 7 bases, V lost 8 bases, and 11 bases had no gene match. The CDR3 is made up of 14 amino acids.

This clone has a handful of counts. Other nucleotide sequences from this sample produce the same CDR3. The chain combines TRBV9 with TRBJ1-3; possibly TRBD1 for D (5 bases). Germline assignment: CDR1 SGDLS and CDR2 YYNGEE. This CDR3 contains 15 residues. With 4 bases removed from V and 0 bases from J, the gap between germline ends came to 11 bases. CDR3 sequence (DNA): TGTGCCAGCAGCCCCGGGGGGGGCTCTGGAAACACCATATATTTT. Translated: CASSPGGGSGNTIYF.

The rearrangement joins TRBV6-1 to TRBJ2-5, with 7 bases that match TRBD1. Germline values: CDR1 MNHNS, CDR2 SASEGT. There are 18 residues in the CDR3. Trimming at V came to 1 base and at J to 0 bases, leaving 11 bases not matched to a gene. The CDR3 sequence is CASSEGTLGTVYQETQYF. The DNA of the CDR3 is TGTGCCAGCAGTGAAGGGACGTTAGGGACAGTGTACCAAGAGACCCAGTACTTC.

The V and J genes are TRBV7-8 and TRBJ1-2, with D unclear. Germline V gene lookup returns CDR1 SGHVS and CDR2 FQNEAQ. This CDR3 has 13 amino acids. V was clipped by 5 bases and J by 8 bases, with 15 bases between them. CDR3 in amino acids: CASSQPPFEGYTF. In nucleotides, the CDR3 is TGTGCCAGCAGCCAACCCCCATTTGAGGGCTACACCTTC. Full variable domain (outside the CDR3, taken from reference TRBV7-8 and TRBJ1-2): GAGVSQSPRYKVAKRGQDVALRCDPISGHVSLFWYQQALGQGPEFLTYFQNEAQLDKSGLPSDRFFAERPEGSVSTLKIQRTQQEDSAVYLCASSQPPFEGYTFGSGTRLTVV.

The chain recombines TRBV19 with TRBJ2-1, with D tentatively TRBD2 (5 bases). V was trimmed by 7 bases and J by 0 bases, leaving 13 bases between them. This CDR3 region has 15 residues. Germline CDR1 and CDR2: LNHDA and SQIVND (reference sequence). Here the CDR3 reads CASIKRGSSYNEQFF. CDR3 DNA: TGTGCCAGTATCAAACGGGGAAGCTCCTACAATGAGCAGTTCTTC.

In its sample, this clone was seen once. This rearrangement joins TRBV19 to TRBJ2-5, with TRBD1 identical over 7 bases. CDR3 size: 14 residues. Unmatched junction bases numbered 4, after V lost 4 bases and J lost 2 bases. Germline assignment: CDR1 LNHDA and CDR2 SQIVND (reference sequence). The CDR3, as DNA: TGTGCCAGTAGTACCAGACAGGGTCAAGAGACCCAGTACTTC. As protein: CASSTRQGQETQYF.

CDR3 amino acids: CASSPDREGAFF. As DNA, the CDR3 is TGTGCCAGCAGCCCTGACAGGGAAGGAGCTTTCTTT. The chain joins TRBV2 to TRBJ1-1, with 7 bases fitting TRBD1. Germline V CDR1 and CDR2: SNHLY, FYNNEI. CDR3 length equals 12 residues. J lost 10 bases, V lost 6 bases, and 8 bases had no gene match. Full variable domain (rest looked up from reference TRBV2 and TRBJ1-1): EPEVTQTPSHQVTQMGQEVILRCVPISNHLYFYWYRQILGQKVEFLVSFYNNEISEKSEIFDDQFSVERPDGSNFTLKIRSTKLEDSAMYFCASSPDREGAFFGQGTRLTVV.

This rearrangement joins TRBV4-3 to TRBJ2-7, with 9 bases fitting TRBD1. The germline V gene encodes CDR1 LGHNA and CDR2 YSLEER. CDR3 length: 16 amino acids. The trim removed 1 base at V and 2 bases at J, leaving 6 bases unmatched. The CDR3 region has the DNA TGCGCCAGCAGCCAAGGGGACAGGGCTGGGGCCTACGAGCAGTACTTC. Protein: CASSQGDRAGAYEQYF.

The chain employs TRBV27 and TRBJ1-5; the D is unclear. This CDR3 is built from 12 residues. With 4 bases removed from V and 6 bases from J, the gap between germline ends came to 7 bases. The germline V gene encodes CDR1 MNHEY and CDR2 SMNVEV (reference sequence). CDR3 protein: CASSSPRQPQHF. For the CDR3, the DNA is TGTGCCAGCAGTTCCCCTCGTCAGCCCCAGCATTTT.

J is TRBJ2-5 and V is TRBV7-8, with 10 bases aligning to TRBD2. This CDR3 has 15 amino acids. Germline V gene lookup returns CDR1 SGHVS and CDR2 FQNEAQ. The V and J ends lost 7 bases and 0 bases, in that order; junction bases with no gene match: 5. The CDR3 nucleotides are TGTGCCAGCACCCCGAGCGGGGGGGACCAAGAGACCCAGTACTTC. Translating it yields CASTPSGGDQETQYF.

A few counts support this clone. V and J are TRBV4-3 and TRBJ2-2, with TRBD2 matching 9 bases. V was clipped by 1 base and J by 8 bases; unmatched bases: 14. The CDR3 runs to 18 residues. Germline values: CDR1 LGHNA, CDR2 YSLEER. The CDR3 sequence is CASSQAYTPGLAPGELFF. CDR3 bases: TGCGCCAGCAGCCAAGCTTATACCCCGGGACTAGCCCCGGGGGAGCTGTTTTTT.

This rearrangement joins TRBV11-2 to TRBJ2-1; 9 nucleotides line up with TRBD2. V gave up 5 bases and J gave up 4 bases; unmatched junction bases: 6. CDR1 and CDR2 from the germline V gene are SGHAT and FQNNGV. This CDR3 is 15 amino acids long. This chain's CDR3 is CASSVRLAAYNEQFF. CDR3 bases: TGTGCCAGCAGCGTTCGACTAGCGGCTTACAATGAGCAGTTCTTC.

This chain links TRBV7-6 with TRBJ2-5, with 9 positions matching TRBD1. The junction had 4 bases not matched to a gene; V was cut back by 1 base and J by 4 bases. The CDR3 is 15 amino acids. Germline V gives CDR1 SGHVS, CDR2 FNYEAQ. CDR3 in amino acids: CASSLGTGDRETQYF. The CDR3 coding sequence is TGTGCCAGCAGCTTAGGGACAGGGGATCGAGAGACCCAGTACTTC.

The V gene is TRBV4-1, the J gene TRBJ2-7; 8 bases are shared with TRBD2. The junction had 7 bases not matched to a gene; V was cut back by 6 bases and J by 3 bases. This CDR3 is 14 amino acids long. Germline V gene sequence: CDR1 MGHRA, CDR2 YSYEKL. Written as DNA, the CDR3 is TGCGCCAGCAGTCCCGGGACTAGACGCTACGAGCAGTACTTC. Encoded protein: CASSPGTRRYEQYF.

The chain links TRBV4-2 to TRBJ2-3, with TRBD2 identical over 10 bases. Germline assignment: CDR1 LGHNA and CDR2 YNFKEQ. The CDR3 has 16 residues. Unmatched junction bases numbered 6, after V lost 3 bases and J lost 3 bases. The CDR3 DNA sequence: TGTGCCAGCAGCCACTCGACTAGCGGGCCTACAGATACGCAGTATTTT. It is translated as CASSHSTSGPTDTQYF.

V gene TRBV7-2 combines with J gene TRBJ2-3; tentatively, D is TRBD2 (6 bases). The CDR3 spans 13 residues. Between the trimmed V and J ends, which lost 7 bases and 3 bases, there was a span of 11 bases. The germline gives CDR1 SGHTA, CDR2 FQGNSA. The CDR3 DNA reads TGTGCCAGCAAGGAGGGAAGGACAGATACGCAGTATTTT. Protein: CASKEGRTDTQYF. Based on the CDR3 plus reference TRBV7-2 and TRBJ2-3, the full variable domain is GAGVSQSPSNKVTEKGKDVELRCDPISGHTALYWYRQSLGQGLEFLIYFQGNSAPDKSGLPSDRFSAERTGGSVSTLTIQRTQQEDSAVYLCASKEGRTDTQYFGPGTRLTVL.

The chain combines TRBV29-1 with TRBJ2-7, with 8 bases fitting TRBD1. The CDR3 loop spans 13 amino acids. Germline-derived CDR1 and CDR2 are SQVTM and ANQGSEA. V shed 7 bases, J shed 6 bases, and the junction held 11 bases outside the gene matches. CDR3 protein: CSAGLDRGREQYF. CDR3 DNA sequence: TGCAGCGCCGGATTAGACAGGGGACGCGAGCAGTACTTC.

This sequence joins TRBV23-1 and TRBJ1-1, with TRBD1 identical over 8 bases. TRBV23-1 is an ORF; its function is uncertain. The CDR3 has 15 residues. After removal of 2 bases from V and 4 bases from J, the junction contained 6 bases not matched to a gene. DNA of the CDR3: TGCGCCAGCAGTCAAGCACTTACAGGGGGCACTGAAGCTTTCTTT. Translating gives CASSQALTGGTEAFF.

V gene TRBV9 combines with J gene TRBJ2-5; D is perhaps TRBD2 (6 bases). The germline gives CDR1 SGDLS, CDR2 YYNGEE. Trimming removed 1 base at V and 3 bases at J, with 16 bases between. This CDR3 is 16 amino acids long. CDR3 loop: CASSVSVGRGEETQYF. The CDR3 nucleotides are TGTGCCAGCAGCGTATCGGTCGGGAGAGGGGAAGAGACCCAGTACTTC.

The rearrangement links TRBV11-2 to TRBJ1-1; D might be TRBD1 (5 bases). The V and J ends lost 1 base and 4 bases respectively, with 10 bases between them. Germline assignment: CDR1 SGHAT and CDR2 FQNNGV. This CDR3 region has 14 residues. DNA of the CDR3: TGTGCCAGCAGCTTAGGGGGGGGACGCACTGAAGCTTTCTTT. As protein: CASSLGGGRTEAFF.